This entry describes one TCR beta chain. Its antigen is unknown. V dropped 5 bases and J dropped 7 bases, with 15 bases sitting between them. The CDR3 is 14 amino acids. Germline lookup yields CDR1 LNHDA and CDR2 SQIVND (reference sequence). ViraFEST expansion of antigen-specific CD4+ T cells with viral peptide pools preceded sequencing. CD4+ T cell isolation took place after 10 days of culture. Vaccination of participants consisted of two doses of either the BNT162b2 or mRNA-1273 vaccine. This specimen belongs to a study of vaccination effects on CD4 cells after COVID-19. Assay used: immunoSEQ multiplex PCR; TCRdb lists only in-frame clones, some missing. The sample holds tens of thousands of clones, around 80% seen once.

Source: CD4+ T cells from PBMCs cultured with HCoV-NL63 spike peptides, taken after COVID-19 vaccination. The chain couples TRBV19 to TRBJ1-5; maybe TRBD1 (5 bases). The TCR sequence derives from a human donor who received a COVID-19 vaccine. Some clones in this sample may be carry-over from other donors' samples. The CDR3: CASSAGWNDQPQHF. The CDR3 DNA sequence: TGTGCCAGTAGTGCAGGGTGGAACGACCAGCCCCAGCATTTT.